This TCR beta chain was identified in a study of blood T cells in healthy people across ages. V was clipped by 6 bases and J by 9 bases, with 18 bases between them. Germline CDR1 reads MNHEY; CDR2 reads SVGEGT. The CDR3 consists of 14 residues. It was with a sample-barcoded 5' primer and a J-beta primer mix that a second PCR of about 6 to 11 cycles was run. TCRdb re-analysed the 5' RACE reads in MiXCR, keeping a single row per CDR3 protein. The profile shows 1.2 million to 1.5 million distinct CDR3 sequences, 35% to 45% of them singletons. The clonotype was recovered from a woman between 18 and 29 years old in good health. What was sequenced was blood. The chain combines TRBV6-2 or TRBV6-3 with TRBJ1-5, with TRBD1 as a possible D gene (5 bases). The chain's CDR3 is CASRNGAVASPQHF. In DNA, the CDR3 is TGTGCCAGCAGGAACGGGGCCGTGGCGTCGCCCCAGCATTTT.